The clone carrying this T cell receptor (beta chain) was seen more than once but under ten times. This entry is derived from a study of blood T cell repertoires in COVID-19. Study-wide background: COVID-19 samples, acute and convalescent, were from the United States, Italy and Spain. From T cells, B-cell-depleted T cells, or PBMCs came the material, which was cDNA or gDNA.

The CDR3 runs 15 residues. Per the germline V gene, CDR1 is MNHEY and CDR2 is SMNVEV (reference sequence). Germline trimming cut 6 bases from V and 2 bases from J; bases unmatched to any gene: 5. Original handling: Reference gene primers were amplified, and this amplification served to estimate nucleated cell counts. TCRdb keeps only in-frame clones here, not all; method: immunoSEQ multiplex PCR. That table gives V, J and clone size, and the DNA gave D and trimming. The table includes 150,000 to 200,000 clones, roughly 79% detected once. Sequenced: peripheral blood. The sequence was obtained from a woman aged 80 or over with COVID-19, enrolled during active disease. The chain couples TRBV27 to TRBJ2-1, with 9 bases lining up with TRBD2. The CDR3, as DNA: TGTGCCAGCAGCCCTAGCGGGGTGACCTACAATGAGCAGTTCTTC. Amino acids: CASSPSGVTYNEQFF.